These 19 T cell receptor beta chains were all obtained from the same sample, sequenced in a study of lung T cells in sarcoidosis with Löfgren's syndrome. TCRdb reprocessed the reads with MiXCR, giving one entry per CDR3 protein. This table holds 60,000 to 65,000 distinct CDR3 sequences, over 20% found once. The specimen was CD4+ T cells from PBMCs. The origin of the receptors is a human donor with sarcoidosis (Löfgren's syndrome or another form), or a control subject (not recorded which).

This clonotype has at least ten counts. V and J are TRBV7-3 and TRBJ2-7, with D possibly called TRBD1 or TRBD2 (7 bases each). CDR3 length: 13 amino acids. The V gene's germline CDR1 is SGHTA and CDR2 FQGTGA. The V gene lost 5 bases and the J gene lost 7 bases, with 15 bases spanning the gap. CDR3 DNA: TGTGCCAGCAGCCAAGGGACAGCGGGGGAGCAGTACTTC. Translation gives CASSQGTAGEQYF.

Concerning this clonotype itself: This may be a read error, as it is one base from a much larger clone. This sequence joins TRBV27 and TRBJ1-2; D is perhaps TRBD1 (6 bases). There are 13 residues in the CDR3. Germline V gene lookup returns CDR1 MNHEY and CDR2 SMNVEV (reference sequence). CDR3 amino acids: CASSPRTADGHTF. CDR3 bases: TGTGCCAGCAGTCCAAGGACAGCAGATGGCCACACCTTC.

There are a few counts of this clonotype. The chain links TRBV18 to TRBJ2-7; TRBD2 is a possible D gene (6 bases). CDR1 and CDR2 (germline): KGHSH, LQKENI. The CDR3 is 13 amino acids. Trimming cost V 3 bases and J 5 bases, with 11 bases left between them. The DNA for the CDR3 is TGTGCCAGCTCACCCCTGGACTACCACGAGCAGTACTTC. The encoded protein is CASSPLDYHEQYF.

This clonotype was seen at least ten times. The chain carries TRBV28 and TRBJ1-2; D is unclear. V was pared by 10 bases and J by 8 bases, with 17 bases between. Germline CDR1 and CDR2: MDHEN and SYDVKM. This CDR3 spans 12 amino acids. CDR3 sequence: CATTSSLFGYTF. In DNA, the CDR3 is TGTGCCACTACAAGTTCCCTATTCGGCTACACCTTC.

With respect to this clonotype: This may be a read error: a much more frequent sequence differs by one nucleotide. The chain couples TRBV5-1 to TRBJ1-2; tentatively, D is TRBD1 (5 bases). Germline-derived CDR1 and CDR2 are SGHRS and YFSETQ. The CDR3 sequence is 14 residues long. V was trimmed by 4 bases and J by 1 base, leaving 11 bases between them. The CDR3 DNA reads TGCGCCAGCAGCCTCGGGGACGTTAACTATGGCTACACCTTC. It is translated as CASSLGDVNYGYTF. The whole variable domain, filled in from reference TRBV5-1 and TRBJ1-2, reads KAGVTQTPRYLIKTRGQQVTLSCSPISGHRSVSWYQQTPGQGLQFLFEYFSETQRNKGNFPGRFSGRQFSNSRSEMNVSTLELGDSALYLCASSLGDVNYGYTFGSGTRLTVV.

This clonotype was counted ten times or more. This CDR3 is CASSLVVNEKLFF. CDR3 DNA sequence: TGTGCCAGCAGTTTAGTGGTTAATGAAAAACTGTTTTTT. The rearrangement joins TRBV27 to TRBJ1-4, with D uncertain. The CDR3 spans 13 residues. The V gene's germline CDR1 is MNHEY and CDR2 SMNVEV (reference sequence). With 2 bases removed from V and 4 bases from J, the gap between germline ends came to 5 bases.

Points on this clonotype: A much larger clone lies one base from this, so it may be a read error. J is TRBJ2-5 and V is TRBV6-2 or TRBV6-3; D remains unclear. Trimming pared 4 bases from V and 4 bases from J, leaving 19 bases between. From germline, CDR1 is MNHEY and CDR2 SVGEGT. The CDR3 totals 16 residues. CDR3 nucleotides: TGTGCCAGCAGTTCCCGAAGAGCAGAGCTTGGAGAGACCCAGTACTTC. As protein: CASSSRRAELGETQYF.

Only a few counts were recorded for this clonotype. For the CDR3, the DNA is TGTGCCATCTGGAGGACCCCGGAAAGCTACGAGCAGTACGTC. It codes for CAIWRTPESYEQYV. J is TRBJ2-7 and V is TRBV10-3; tentative D call: TRBD2 (5 bases). With 8 bases removed from V and 3 bases from J, the gap between germline ends came to 17 bases. This CDR3 comprises 14 residues. The germline gives CDR1 ENHRY, CDR2 SYGVKD.

This clonotype is medium-sized within its sample. The chain combines TRBV27 with TRBJ1-1; maybe TRBD1 (5 bases). The CDR3 covers 16 residues. Trimming took 5 bases from V and 1 from J, leaving 17 bases between them. Germline lookup yields CDR1 MNHEY and CDR2 SMNVEV (reference sequence). CDR3 DNA: TGTGCCAGCAGTGGCCGCATAAGGGGCCCGAACACTGAAGCTTTCTTT. Amino acids: CASSGRIRGPNTEAFF.

This clonotype has more than one count but fewer than ten. The CDR3 is CASSQPIAPPGRKYNEQFF. The CDR3 DNA reads as TGTGCCAGCAGCCAACCAATTGCCCCCCCCGGGAGGAAATACAATGAGCAGTTCTTC. V gene TRBV14 combines with J gene TRBJ2-1; 7 nucleotides line up with TRBD2. Losses at the gene ends were 2 bases for V and 4 bases for J; bases not matched to a gene: 17. The CDR3 contains 19 residues. Germline CDR1 is SGHDN and CDR2 is FVKESK. Complete variable domain (other parts from reference TRBV14 and TRBJ2-1): EAGVTQFPSHSVIEKGQTVTLRCDPISGHDNLYWYRRVMGKEIKFLLHFVKESKQDESGMPNNRFLAERTGGTYSTLKVQPAELEDSGVYFCASSQPIAPPGRKYNEQFFGPGTRLTVL.

This clonotype has more than one count but fewer than ten. The chain carries TRBV29-1 and TRBJ2-7; tentative D call: TRBD2 (5 bases). V shed 6 bases and J shed 5 bases, with 11 bases lying between them. The CDR3 spans 11 residues. Germline CDR1 reads SQVTM; CDR2 reads ANQGSEA. CDR3 nucleotide sequence: TGCAGCGTGGGAGTTGGCAACGAGCAGTACTTC. Translating it yields CSVGVGNEQYF.

This clonotype has a single count. A much more abundant neighbour one base away suggests this may be a read error. The chain employs TRBV2 and TRBJ2-3; maybe TRBD1 (5 bases). V gave up 5 bases and J gave up 2 bases, with 11 bases separating them. Germline V gene lookup returns CDR1 SNHLY and CDR2 FYNNEI. This CDR3 contains 14 residues. The CDR3 DNA reads as TGTGCCAGCAGTAACAGGCATTCCACAGATACGCAGTATTTT. This translates into CASSNRHSTDTQYF.

This clonotype was found many times. This chain links TRBV20-1 with TRBJ1-4, with D possibly being TRBD1 (5 bases). The ends were cut back, 0 bases at V and 0 bases at J, with 14 bases in the middle. Germline CDR1 DFQATT, CDR2 SNEGSKA (reference sequence). The CDR3 has 17 amino acids. The CDR3 loop is CSARDEQGFATNEKLFF. CDR3 nucleotides: TGCAGTGCTAGAGATGAGCAGGGTTTTGCAACTAATGAAAAACTGTTTTTT.

The chain combines TRBV30 with TRBJ2-7; D is ambiguous. This CDR3 region has 17 residues. Trimming removed 0 bases at V and 0 bases at J, with 18 bases between. Germline CDR1 reads GTSNPN; CDR2 reads SVGIG (reference sequence). In DNA, the CDR3 is TGTGCCTGGAGTGTAAGGTGGGGATCTGAGCACTCCTACGAGCAGTACTTC. Its protein is CAWSVRWGSEHSYEQYF. The variable domain in full, with the rest retrieved from reference TRBV30 and TRBJ2-7, is SQTIHQWPATLVQPVGSPLSLECTVEGTSNPNLYWYRQAAGRGLQLLFYSVGIGQISSEVPQNLSASRPQDRQFILSSKKLLLSDSGFYLCAWSVRWGSEHSYEQYFGPGTRLTVT.

A few counts support this clonotype. The V gene is TRBV4-1, the J gene TRBJ2-3, with TRBD2 matching 10 bases. Unmatched junction bases numbered 7, after V lost 0 bases and J lost 4 bases. The CDR3 length is 17 residues. Germline assignment: CDR1 MGHRA and CDR2 YSYEKL. Written as DNA, the CDR3 is TGCGCCAGCAGCCAAGATCTAAGCGGGGGGGCCCCAGATACGCAGTATTTT. This translates into CASSQDLSGGAPDTQYF.

There are many counts of this clonotype. The chain recombines TRBV12-3 or TRBV12-4 with TRBJ1-5; unclear D gene. V was pared by 3 bases and J by 5 bases, with 14 bases between. This CDR3 has 15 residues. The CDR3 protein is CASSLGREGYQPQHF. The CDR3, as DNA: TGTGCCAGCAGTTTGGGTAGGGAGGGTTATCAGCCCCAGCATTTT.

With regard to this clonotype: A read error may explain this, as a much larger clone is one base away. The gene calls are TRBV25-1 and TRBJ1-4; 9 bases line up with TRBD1. The CDR3 extends over 17 amino acids. The germline V gene has CDR1 MGHDK and CDR2 SYGVNS. J lost 2 bases, V lost 3 bases, and 7 bases had no gene match. CDR3 region: CASSERRTGDTNEKLFF. In DNA, the CDR3 is TGTGCCAGCAGTGAGCGGCGGACAGGGGACACTAATGAAAAACTGTTTTTT.

The rearrangement links TRBV18 to TRBJ1-1; D perhaps matches TRBD1 (5 bases). Germline CDR1 KGHSH, CDR2 LQKENI. The CDR3 spans 14 residues. The ends were cut back, 5 bases at V and 0 bases at J, with 10 bases in the middle. The CDR3 is CASSAGRMNTEAFF. For the CDR3, the DNA is TGTGCCAGCTCAGCAGGGCGCATGAACACTGAAGCTTTCTTT.

This clonotype has at least ten counts. V gene TRBV28 combines with J gene TRBJ2-5, with D possibly matching TRBD2 (6 bases). The V end was cut by 6 bases, the J end by 5 bases, with 19 bases between. CDR3 length: 15 amino acids. Germline lookup yields CDR1 MDHEN and CDR2 SYDVKM. The CDR3 protein is CASSSGTGDWETQYF. The DNA for the CDR3 is TGTGCCAGCAGCTCGGGCACGGGGGATTGGGAGACCCAGTACTTC.